This T cell receptor beta chain was identified in a study of radiotherapy plus CTLA-4 blockade in lung cancer. Profiled with immunoSEQ multiplex PCR; TCRdb holds only in-frame clones, not every one. The profile covers about 28,000 clones, with over 60% appearing a single time and 16% taken by the ten largest. This clone was observed a single time. V was trimmed by 4 bases and J by 0 bases, leaving 11 bases between them. The CDR3 loop spans 15 amino acids. Germline CDR1 reads SGHNT; CDR2 reads YYREEE (reference sequence). Here the sequenced sample was peripheral blood, taken from a patient treated with radiotherapy plus ipilimumab. This sequence was found in a human donor with non-small cell lung cancer that progressed on radiotherapy plus ipilimumab. This chain connects TRBV5-4 to TRBJ2-1; D remains unclear. The DNA for the CDR3 is TGTGCCAGCAGCCCCGAGCCGGACTCCTACAATGAGCAGTTCTTC. It translates to CASSPEPDSYNEQFF.